Listed below are T cell receptor beta chains from one sample, sequenced in a study of control samples from healthy donors and cancer patients. Method: immunoSEQ multiplex PCR; TCRdb's copy keeps in-frame clones and lacks some. The table records 160,000 or so clones, around 94% of them present only once. The sequencing sample was made of PBMCs. All receptors derive from a man aged 55 to 70 with colorectal cancer. The CDR3 runs from the conserved cysteine through the conserved F or W. Fields, in order: CDR3 protein, CDR3 DNA, D gene, V gene, J gene, clone size. A D gene is named only where the DNA matches it firmly. A clone size is listed for some rows: how often the clone was seen (once, few, many), or a class if it is expanded.

CDR3: CASSSQGYEQYF
DNA: TGTGCCAGCAGCTCACAGGGGTACGAGCAGTACTTC
D: TRBD1
V: TRBV3-1/TRBV3-2
J: TRBJ2-7
size: -

CDR3: CAWNTGGLSSYNEQFF
DNA: TGTGCCTGGAATACCGGGGGCCTAAGCTCCTACAATGAGCAGTTCTTC
D: -
V: TRBV30
J: TRBJ2-1
size: -

CDR3: CASRGTEHSGNTIYF
DNA: TGTGCCAGCAGGGGGACGGAACACTCTGGAAACACCATATATTTT
D: -
V: TRBV6-5
J: TRBJ1-3
size: -

CDR3: CASSPREGADTQYF
DNA: TGTGCCAGCTCACCAAGGGAGGGGGCAGATACGCAGTATTTT
D: -
V: TRBV18
J: TRBJ2-3
size: -

CDR3: CASSLGQGWTGELFF
DNA: TGCGCCAGCAGCTTAGGACAGGGGTGGACCGGGGAGCTGTTTTTT
D: TRBD1
V: TRBV5-1
J: TRBJ2-2
size: -

CDR3: CATSDHGSYTDTQYF
DNA: TGTGCCACCAGTGATCATGGATCTTACACAGATACGCAGTATTTT
D: -
V: TRBV24-1
J: TRBJ2-3
size: -

CDR3: CASSFPQSHEQYF
DNA: TGTGCCAGCAGCTTTCCACAGAGTCACGAGCAGTACTTC
D: -
V: TRBV7-9
J: TRBJ2-7
size: few

CDR3: CASTLHEGNSPLHF
DNA: TGTGCCAGCACCTTACATGAGGGGAATTCACCCCTCCACTTT
D: -
V: TRBV6-5
J: TRBJ1-6
size: -

CDR3: CASSQGTSGGSNEQFF
DNA: TGCGCCAGCAGCCAGGGGACTAGCGGGGGGTCGAATGAGCAGTTCTTC
D: TRBD2
V: TRBV4-3
J: TRBJ2-1
size: -

CDR3: CAWSVQVNTEAFF
DNA: TGTGCCTGGAGTGTACAAGTCAACACTGAAGCTTTCTTT
D: -
V: TRBV30
J: TRBJ1-1
size: once

CDR3: CASSWGWNTEAFF
DNA: TGTGCCAGCAGCTGGGGGTGGAACACTGAAGCTTTCTTT
D: -
V: TRBV5-6
J: TRBJ1-1
size: -

CDR3: CASSEKLGGNYGYTF
DNA: TGTGCCAGCAGTGAGAAGCTAGGCGGTAACTATGGCTACACCTTC
D: -
V: TRBV2
J: TRBJ1-2
size: -

CDR3: CASSLVSEQFF
DNA: TGCGCCAGCAGCTTGGTTAGTGAGCAGTTCTTC
D: -
V: TRBV5-1
J: TRBJ2-1
size: -

CDR3: CASSLEGVTEAFF
DNA: TGTGCCAGCAGCCTGGAGGGGGTCACTGAAGCTTTCTTT
D: -
V: TRBV2
J: TRBJ1-1
size: -